These T cell receptor beta chains were read from a single sample in a study of CD8 T cells in Susac syndrome. TCRdb fed the immunoSEQ multiplex PCR reads into MiXCR, producing one record per CDR3 protein. The sample has 75,000 to 80,000 distinct CDR3 sequences, roughly 95% seen once. Sequenced input: CD8+ T cells from PBMCs. The receptor source for this set is a human donor with Susac syndrome. CDR3s include the opening cysteine and the closing phenylalanine or tryptophan. D genes are given only for firm matches. For some rows the clone size is stated as once, few or many, or as a class when expanded; others skip it.

V gene: TRBV2
J gene: TRBJ1-1
D gene: -
clone size: once
CDR3 protein: CASNYRAEAFF
CDR3 DNA: TGTGCCAGCAATTACAGGGCTGAAGCTTTCTTT

V gene: TRBV21-1
J gene: TRBJ1-1
D gene: -
clone size: -
CDR3 protein: CASTLGGLNTEAFF
CDR3 DNA: TGTGCCAGCACCCTCGGGGGCTTGAACACTGAAGCTTTCTTT

V gene: TRBV27
J gene: TRBJ2-1
D gene: TRBD2
clone size: -
CDR3 protein: CASGLAGEYNEQFF
CDR3 DNA: TGTGCCAGCGGACTAGCGGGGGAGTACAATGAGCAGTTCTTC

V gene: TRBV6-2/TRBV6-3
J gene: TRBJ2-7
D gene: TRBD1
clone size: -
CDR3 protein: CASSKGAGGSYEQYF
CDR3 DNA: TGTGCCAGCAGTAAGGGGGCAGGGGGCAGCTACGAGCAGTACTTC

V gene: TRBV5-4
J gene: TRBJ1-1
D gene: TRBD1
clone size: -
CDR3 protein: CASSPGTGMNTEAFF
CDR3 DNA: TGTGCCAGCAGCCCGGGGACAGGAATGAACACTGAAGCTTTCTTT

V gene: TRBV12-3/TRBV12-4
J gene: TRBJ2-1
D gene: -
clone size: -
CDR3 protein: CASSFAWEQFF
CDR3 DNA: TGTGCCAGCAGTTTTGCGTGGGAGCAGTTCTTC

V gene: TRBV9
J gene: TRBJ1-1
D gene: -
clone size: -
CDR3 protein: CASSATANTEAFF
CDR3 DNA: TGTGCCAGCAGCGCTACAGCGAACACTGAAGCTTTCTTT

V gene: TRBV5-1
J gene: TRBJ2-5
D gene: TRBD2
clone size: -
CDR3 protein: CASSSSPALARLQETQYF
CDR3 DNA: TGCGCCAGCAGCTCATCCCCGGCACTAGCGAGATTACAAGAGACCCAGTACTTC

V gene: TRBV5-6
J gene: TRBJ1-5
D gene: -
clone size: -
CDR3 protein: CASSLQGQPQHF
CDR3 DNA: TGTGCCAGCAGCTTACAGGGTCAGCCCCAGCATTTT

V gene: TRBV19
J gene: TRBJ1-1
D gene: TRBD1
clone size: -
CDR3 protein: CASSISLDRGLTEAFF
CDR3 DNA: TGTGCCAGTAGTATCTCCCTTGACAGGGGGCTTACTGAAGCTTTCTTT

V gene: TRBV24-1
J gene: TRBJ2-7
D gene: -
clone size: -
CDR3 protein: CATRGRGPLWEQYF
CDR3 DNA: TGTGCCACCCGCGGCCGAGGACCACTCTGGGAGCAGTACTTC

V gene: TRBV14
J gene: TRBJ2-3
D gene: TRBD1
clone size: -
CDR3 protein: CASSQDRRGTGSTDTQYF
CDR3 DNA: TGTGCCAGCAGCCAAGATCGCCGCGGGACAGGGTCCACAGATACGCAGTATTTT

V gene: TRBV30
J gene: TRBJ2-5
D gene: TRBD2
clone size: -
CDR3 protein: CAWRLAGGETQYF
CDR3 DNA: TGTGCCTGGAGACTAGCGGGGGGAGAGACCCAGTACTTC

V gene: TRBV18
J gene: TRBJ2-7
D gene: TRBD1
clone size: -
CDR3 protein: CASSPPRDRGDSSYEQYF
CDR3 DNA: TGTGCCAGCTCACCACCGCGAGACAGGGGGGATAGTAGCTACGAGCAGTACTTC

V gene: TRBV27
J gene: TRBJ2-5
D gene: TRBD1
clone size: -
CDR3 protein: CASSFVPTGGRETQYF
CDR3 DNA: TGTGCCAGCAGTTTTGTCCCCACAGGGGGCAGGGAGACCCAGTACTTC

V gene: TRBV10-3
J gene: TRBJ1-2
D gene: TRBD1
clone size: once
CDR3 protein: CAIRGQGKLGYGYTF
CDR3 DNA: TGTGCCATCAGGGGACAGGGGAAGCTTGGCTATGGCTACACCTTC

V gene: TRBV10-3
J gene: TRBJ1-1
D gene: -
clone size: -
CDR3 protein: CAISDPQGTRDTEAFF
CDR3 DNA: TGTGCCATCAGTGACCCACAGGGAACGAGAGACACTGAAGCTTTCTTT

V gene: TRBV2
J gene: TRBJ2-7
D gene: TRBD1
clone size: -
CDR3 protein: CATRTGVEQYF
CDR3 DNA: TGTGCCACTAGGACAGGGGTTGAGCAGTACTTC

V gene: TRBV19
J gene: TRBJ2-7
D gene: TRBD1
clone size: few
CDR3 protein: CASSYGTGGYEQYF
CDR3 DNA: TGTGCCAGTAGTTACGGGACAGGGGGCTACGAGCAGTACTTC

V gene: TRBV20-1
J gene: TRBJ1-1
D gene: -
clone size: -
CDR3 protein: CSAHTVGSNTEAFF
CDR3 DNA: TGCAGTGCTCACACAGTTGGGTCGAACACTGAAGCTTTCTTT

V gene: TRBV12-3/TRBV12-4
J gene: TRBJ2-7
D gene: -
clone size: -
CDR3 protein: CASSTGTLAYEQYF
CDR3 DNA: TGTGCCAGCAGCACCGGGACGCTCGCCTACGAGCAGTACTTC

V gene: TRBV12-3/TRBV12-4
J gene: TRBJ2-3
D gene: -
clone size: -
CDR3 protein: CASSLGLANGMQYF
CDR3 DNA: TGTGCCAGCAGTTTAGGCCTAGCTAATGGAATGCAGTATTTT

V gene: TRBV6-4
J gene: TRBJ2-6
D gene: -
clone size: -
CDR3 protein: CASSDSRSGANVLTF
CDR3 DNA: TGTGCCAGCAGTGACTCACGCTCCGGGGCCAACGTCCTGACTTTC

V gene: TRBV30
J gene: TRBJ2-7
D gene: TRBD1
clone size: few
CDR3 protein: CAWSMPDREREQYF
CDR3 DNA: TGTGCCTGGAGTATGCCGGACAGGGAGAGGGAGCAGTACTTC

V gene: TRBV7-9
J gene: TRBJ2-7
D gene: -
clone size: -
CDR3 protein: CASSLAQGTGSYEQYF
CDR3 DNA: TGTGCCAGCAGCTTAGCGCAGGGGACGGGGTCCTACGAGCAGTACTTC

V gene: TRBV2
J gene: TRBJ2-7
D gene: TRBD1
clone size: -
CDR3 protein: CATRRGQGAGEQYF
CDR3 DNA: TGTGCCACCCGTCGGGGACAGGGGGCTGGGGAGCAGTACTTC

V gene: TRBV29-1
J gene: TRBJ1-1
D gene: -
clone size: once
CDR3 protein: CSVGAGILGDTEAFF
CDR3 DNA: TGCAGCGTTGGGGCGGGCATCCTGGGAGACACTGAAGCTTTCTTT

V gene: TRBV9
J gene: TRBJ2-7
D gene: TRBD2
clone size: -
CDR3 protein: CASSPREGSYEQYF
CDR3 DNA: TGTGCCAGCAGCCCCAGGGAGGGATCCTACGAGCAGTACTTC

V gene: TRBV9
J gene: TRBJ2-5
D gene: -
clone size: -
CDR3 protein: CASSVGGETQYF
CDR3 DNA: TGTGCCAGCAGCGTAGGGGGAGAGACCCAGTACTTC

V gene: TRBV3-1
J gene: TRBJ1-4
D gene: -
clone size: once
CDR3 protein: CASSSPWTVNEKLFF
CDR3 DNA: TGTGCCAGCAGCTCACCCTGGACAGTGAATGAAAAACTGTTTTTT

V gene: TRBV15
J gene: TRBJ2-7
D gene: TRBD1
clone size: -
CDR3 protein: CATSREPGGLEQYF
CDR3 DNA: TGTGCCACCAGCAGAGAGCCAGGGGGCCTCGAGCAGTACTTC

V gene: TRBV20-1
J gene: TRBJ2-7
D gene: -
clone size: -
CDR3 protein: CSARGLDSYEQYF
CDR3 DNA: TGCAGTGCTAGAGGACTGGACTCCTACGAGCAGTACTTC

V gene: TRBV10-3
J gene: TRBJ2-7
D gene: -
clone size: -
CDR3 protein: CAISESVVYEQYF
CDR3 DNA: TGTGCCATCAGTGAGTCTGTAGTCTACGAGCAGTACTTC

V gene: TRBV13
J gene: TRBJ2-5
D gene: -
clone size: -
CDR3 protein: CASSFLTGGETQYF
CDR3 DNA: TGTGCCAGCAGCTTTTTGACAGGAGGAGAGACCCAGTACTTC

V gene: TRBV24-1
J gene: TRBJ2-1
D gene: -
clone size: -
CDR3 protein: CATSDLRHNTEQFF
CDR3 DNA: TGTGCCACCAGTGATTTGCGCCACAACACTGAGCAGTTCTTC

V gene: TRBV29-1
J gene: TRBJ2-3
D gene: -
clone size: -
CDR3 protein: CSVEARGGGADTQYF
CDR3 DNA: TGCAGCGTTGAAGCCAGGGGCGGGGGTGCAGATACGCAGTATTTT

V gene: TRBV6-7
J gene: TRBJ2-2
D gene: -
clone size: -
CDR3 protein: CASSGQYTGELFF
CDR3 DNA: TGTGCCAGCTCTGGACAGTACACCGGGGAGCTGTTTTTT

V gene: TRBV9
J gene: TRBJ2-1
D gene: TRBD2
clone size: -
CDR3 protein: CASSDPSAGGLYNEQFF
CDR3 DNA: TGTGCCAGCAGCGACCCCTCGGCGGGGGGGCTCTACAATGAGCAGTTCTTC

V gene: TRBV11-2
J gene: TRBJ2-4
D gene: -
clone size: -
CDR3 protein: CASSLWGGEAKNIQYF
CDR3 DNA: TGTGCCAGCAGCTTATGGGGCGGGGAAGCCAAAAACATTCAGTACTTC

V gene: TRBV6-2/TRBV6-3
J gene: TRBJ1-1
D gene: -
clone size: -
CDR3 protein: CASSPGRLEAFF
CDR3 DNA: TGTGCCAGCAGCCCGGGACGGCTTGAAGCTTTCTTT

V gene: TRBV28
J gene: TRBJ2-1
D gene: TRBD2
clone size: once
CDR3 protein: CASRPTSGGYNEQFF
CDR3 DNA: TGTGCCAGCAGACCGACTAGCGGGGGATACAATGAGCAGTTCTTC

V gene: TRBV11-2
J gene: TRBJ2-1
D gene: -
clone size: -
CDR3 protein: CASSFLQGGGRDEQFF
CDR3 DNA: TGTGCCAGCAGCTTCCTACAGGGCGGGGGTCGGGATGAGCAGTTCTTC

V gene: TRBV7-9
J gene: TRBJ2-6
D gene: -
clone size: -
CDR3 protein: CASRLGAPGTGANVLTF
CDR3 DNA: TGTGCCAGCAGGTTAGGGGCCCCAGGGACTGGGGCCAACGTCCTGACTTTC

V gene: TRBV29-1
J gene: TRBJ2-3
D gene: TRBD2
clone size: -
CDR3 protein: CSVPTLLAGTGDTQYF
CDR3 DNA: TGCAGCGTTCCCACCCTACTAGCGGGGACAGGAGATACGCAGTATTTT

V gene: TRBV14
J gene: TRBJ2-7
D gene: -
clone size: -
CDR3 protein: CASSQAREQYF
CDR3 DNA: TGTGCCAGCAGCCAAGCCCGGGAGCAGTACTTC

V gene: TRBV28
J gene: TRBJ2-2
D gene: -
clone size: once
CDR3 protein: CASSLFRGDTGELFF
CDR3 DNA: TGTGCCAGCAGTTTATTTCGGGGAGACACCGGGGAGCTGTTTTTT

V gene: TRBV24-1
J gene: TRBJ2-1
D gene: TRBD1
clone size: -
CDR3 protein: CATSDPGTVNNEQFF
CDR3 DNA: TGTGCCACCAGTGACCCCGGGACAGTCAACAATGAGCAGTTCTTC

V gene: TRBV20-1
J gene: TRBJ1-4
D gene: -
clone size: -
CDR3 protein: CSARDPGATNEKLFF
CDR3 DNA: TGCAGTGCTAGAGATCCGGGAGCAACTAATGAAAAACTGTTTTTT

V gene: TRBV3-1
J gene: TRBJ2-7
D gene: -
clone size: -
CDR3 protein: CASSQDGTSYEQYF
CDR3 DNA: TGTGCCAGCAGCCAAGATGGGACCTCCTACGAGCAGTACTTC